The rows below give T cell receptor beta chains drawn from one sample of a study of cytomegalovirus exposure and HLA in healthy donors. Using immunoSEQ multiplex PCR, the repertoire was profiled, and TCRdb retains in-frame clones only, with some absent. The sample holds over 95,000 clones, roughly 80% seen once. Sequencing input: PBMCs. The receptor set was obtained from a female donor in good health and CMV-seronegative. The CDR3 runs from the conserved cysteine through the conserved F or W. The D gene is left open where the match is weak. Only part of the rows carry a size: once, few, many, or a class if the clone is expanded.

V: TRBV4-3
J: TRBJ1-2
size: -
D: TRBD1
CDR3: CASSQTWTGTYGYTF
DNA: TGCGCCAGCAGCCAAACCTGGACAGGGACCTATGGCTACACCTTC

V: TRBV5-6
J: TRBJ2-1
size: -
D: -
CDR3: CASSWGRPSSYNEQFF
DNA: TGTGCCAGCAGCTGGGGCAGGCCTAGCTCCTACAATGAGCAGTTCTTC

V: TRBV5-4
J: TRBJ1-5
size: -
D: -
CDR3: CASSSKGRAVSNQPQHF
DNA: TGTGCCAGCAGCTCTAAGGGGAGGGCTGTAAGCAATCAGCCCCAGCATTTT

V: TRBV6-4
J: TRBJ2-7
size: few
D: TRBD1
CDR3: CASSSMTGNEQYF
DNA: TGTGCCAGCAGTTCGATGACAGGGAACGAGCAGTACTTC

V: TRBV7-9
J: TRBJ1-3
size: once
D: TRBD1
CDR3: CASSSTGAGGNTIYF
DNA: TGTGCCAGCAGCTCGACAGGGGCCGGTGGAAACACCATATATTTT

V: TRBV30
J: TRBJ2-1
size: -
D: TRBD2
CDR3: CAWSRDSGGPLFDEQFF
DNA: TGTGCCTGGAGTCGGGATAGCGGGGGACCTCTTTTCGATGAGCAGTTCTTC

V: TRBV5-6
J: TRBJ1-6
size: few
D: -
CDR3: CASSYEASYNSPLHF
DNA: TGTGCCAGCAGCTATGAGGCTAGCTATAATTCACCCCTCCACTTT

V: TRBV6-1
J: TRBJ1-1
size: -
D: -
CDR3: CASSLKGEGTEASF
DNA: TGTGCCAGCAGTCTAAAAGGGGAAGGCACTGAAGCTTCCTTT

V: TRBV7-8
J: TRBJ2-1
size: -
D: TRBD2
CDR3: CASSSTSGGPYIF
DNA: TGTGCCAGCAGCTCGACTAGCGGGGGGCCCTATATCTTC

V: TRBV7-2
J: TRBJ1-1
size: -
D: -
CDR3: CASRIMNTEAFF
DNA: TGTGCCAGTAGAATAATGAACACTGAAGCTTTCTTT

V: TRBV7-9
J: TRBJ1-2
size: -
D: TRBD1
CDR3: CASSLGTGTCGYTF
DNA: TGTGCCAGCAGCTTGGGGACAGGGACCTGTGGCTACACCTTC

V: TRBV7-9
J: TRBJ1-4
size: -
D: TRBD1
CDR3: CASSSRTGSTNEKLFF
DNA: TGTGCCAGCAGCTCCAGGACAGGCTCAACTAATGAAAAACTGTTTTTT

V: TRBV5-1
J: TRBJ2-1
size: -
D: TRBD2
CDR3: CASSLAGGRAGGNYNEQFF
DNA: TGCGCCAGCAGCTTAGCCGGGGGGAGAGCGGGGGGGAACTACAATGAGCAGTTCTTC

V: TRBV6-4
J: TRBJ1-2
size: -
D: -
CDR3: CASSEASGAGGYTF
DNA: TGTGCCAGCAGTGAAGCTTCAGGGGCGGGTGGCTACACCTTC

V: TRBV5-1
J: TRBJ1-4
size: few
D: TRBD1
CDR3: CASSISGTANEKLFF
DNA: TGCGCCAGCAGCATCTCCGGGACAGCTAATGAAAAACTGTTTTTT

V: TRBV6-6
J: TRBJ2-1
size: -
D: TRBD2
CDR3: CASSYTSGGADNEQFF
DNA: TGTGCCAGCAGTTACACGAGCGGGGGGGCGGATAATGAGCAGTTCTTC

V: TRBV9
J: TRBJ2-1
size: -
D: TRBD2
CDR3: CASTPSGAGVGEQFF
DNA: TGTGCCAGCACCCCTAGCGGGGCCGGCGTAGGTGAGCAGTTCTTC

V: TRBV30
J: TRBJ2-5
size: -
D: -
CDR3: CAWSPRQGGAQYF
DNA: TGTGCCTGGAGCCCGCGGCAGGGAGGCGCCCAGTACTTC

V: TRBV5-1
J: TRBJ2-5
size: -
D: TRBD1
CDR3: CASSLDRVGETQYF
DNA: TGCGCCAGCAGCCTAGACAGGGTCGGAGAGACCCAGTACTTC

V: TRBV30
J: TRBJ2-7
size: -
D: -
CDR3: CAWSKFGVRDEQYF
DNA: TGTGCCTGGAGCAAGTTCGGGGTAAGGGACGAGCAGTACTTC

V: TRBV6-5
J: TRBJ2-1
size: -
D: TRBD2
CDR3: CAAKGLAGSYNEQFF
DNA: TGTGCGGCAAAGGGACTAGCGGGGTCTTACAATGAGCAGTTCTTC

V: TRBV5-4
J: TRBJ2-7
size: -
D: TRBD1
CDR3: CASSLAGTVNSYEQYF
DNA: TGTGCCAGCAGCTTGGCAGGGACAGTTAACTCCTACGAGCAGTACTTC

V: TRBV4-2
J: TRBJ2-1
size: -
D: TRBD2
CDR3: CASSQERSAGGPGEQFF
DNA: TGTGCCAGCAGCCAAGAACGTTCGGCGGGGGGGCCTGGTGAGCAGTTCTTC

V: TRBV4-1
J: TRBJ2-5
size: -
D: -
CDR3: CASSQVRDSGDQETQYF
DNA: TGCGCCAGCAGCCAAGTGCGTGATTCGGGGGACCAAGAGACCCAGTACTTC

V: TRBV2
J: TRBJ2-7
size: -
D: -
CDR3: CASSPGRPRVREYF
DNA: TGTGCCAGCAGTCCCGGACGCCCCCGGGTGAGGGAATACTTC

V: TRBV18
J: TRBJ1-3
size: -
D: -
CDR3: CASSPLRNTIYF
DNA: TGTGCCAGCTCACCCCTCCGGAACACCATATATTTT

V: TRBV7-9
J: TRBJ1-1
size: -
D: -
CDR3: CSSSLVGAPEAFF
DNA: TGTTCCAGCAGCTTAGTAGGGGCTCCTGAAGCTTTCTTT

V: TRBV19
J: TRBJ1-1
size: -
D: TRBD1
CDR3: CASSLTGDRTEAFF
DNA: TGTGCCAGTAGTCTGACAGGGGATCGGACTGAAGCTTTCTTT

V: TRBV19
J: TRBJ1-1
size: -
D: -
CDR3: CASSIDLGDLNTEAFF
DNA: TGTGCCAGTAGTATAGATCTTGGAGATTTGAACACTGAAGCTTTCTTT

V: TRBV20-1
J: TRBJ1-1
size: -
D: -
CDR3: CSATGYTEAFF
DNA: TGCAGTGCTACTGGCTACACTGAAGCTTTCTTT

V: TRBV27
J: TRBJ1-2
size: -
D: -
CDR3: CASSLGRDYGYTF
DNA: TGTGCCAGCAGTTTGGGGAGGGACTATGGCTACACCTTC

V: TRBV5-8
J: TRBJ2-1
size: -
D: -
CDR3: CASGDGTWEDNEQFF
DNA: TGTGCTAGTGGGGATGGAACCTGGGAGGACAATGAGCAGTTCTTC

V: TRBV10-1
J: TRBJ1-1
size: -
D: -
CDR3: CASSESRETMNTEAFF
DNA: TGCGCCAGCAGTGAGTCTAGAGAAACCATGAACACTGAAGCTTTCTTT

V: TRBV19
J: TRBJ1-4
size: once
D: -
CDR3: CASSNTATNEKLFF
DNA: TGTGCCAGTAGTAACACCGCCACTAATGAAAAACTGTTTTTT

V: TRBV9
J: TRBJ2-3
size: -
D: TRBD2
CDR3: CASSVVPGLASSTDTQYF
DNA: TGTGCCAGCAGCGTAGTCCCGGGACTAGCGTCGAGCACAGATACGCAGTATTTT

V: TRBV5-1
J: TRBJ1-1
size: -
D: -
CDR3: CASSRTGSLEAFF
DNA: TGCGCCAGCAGCAGAACAGGGTCCCTTGAAGCTTTCTTT

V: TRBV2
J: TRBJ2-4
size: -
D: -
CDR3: CASSDLTDLKNIQYF
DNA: TGTGCCAGCAGTGACTTGACAGATTTAAAAAACATTCAGTACTTC

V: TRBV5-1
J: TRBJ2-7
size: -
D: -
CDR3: CASAQANEQYF
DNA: TGCGCCAGCGCCCAGGCTAACGAGCAGTACTTC

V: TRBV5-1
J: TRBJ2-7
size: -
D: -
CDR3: CASATTGIDEQYF
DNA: TGCGCCAGTGCTACTACAGGGATCGACGAGCAGTACTTC

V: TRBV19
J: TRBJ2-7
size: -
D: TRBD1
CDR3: CASSPGQGPYEQYF
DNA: TGTGCCAGTAGTCCGGGACAGGGCCCCTACGAGCAGTACTTC

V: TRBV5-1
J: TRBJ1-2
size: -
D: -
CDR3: CASSLSQGYGYTF
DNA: TGCGCCAGCAGCTTGAGTCAGGGGTATGGCTACACCTTC

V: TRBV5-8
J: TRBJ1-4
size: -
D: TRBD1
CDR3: CASRHGDRAGEKLFF
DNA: TGTGCCAGCAGGCATGGGGACAGGGCAGGGGAAAAACTGTTTTTT

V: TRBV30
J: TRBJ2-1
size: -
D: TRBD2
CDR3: CAWSSGLATNEQFF
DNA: TGTGCCTGGAGTTCGGGACTAGCCACCAATGAGCAGTTCTTC

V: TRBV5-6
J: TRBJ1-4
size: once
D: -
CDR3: CASSFRTGNEKLFF
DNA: TGTGCCAGCAGCTTCAGGACTGGTAATGAAAAACTGTTTTTT

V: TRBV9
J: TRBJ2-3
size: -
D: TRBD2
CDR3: CASSAGLAGGTDTQYF
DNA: TGTGCCAGCAGCGCAGGACTAGCGGGGGGCACAGATACGCAGTATTTT

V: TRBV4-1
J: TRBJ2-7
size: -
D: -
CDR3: CASSPFLGGAYEQYF
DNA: TGCGCCAGCAGCCCGTTCCTAGGGGGGGCCTACGAGCAGTACTTC

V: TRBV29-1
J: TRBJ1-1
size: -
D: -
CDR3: CSVASQGFEAFF
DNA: TGCAGCGTGGCCAGTCAGGGGTTTGAAGCTTTCTTT

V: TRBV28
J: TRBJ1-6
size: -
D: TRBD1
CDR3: CASSLLTGEQSPLHF
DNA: TGTGCCAGCAGTCTCCTAACAGGGGAACAATCACCCCTCCACTTT

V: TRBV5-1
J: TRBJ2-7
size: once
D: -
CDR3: CASSPGQLRDEQYF
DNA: TGCGCCAGCAGCCCTGGACAGCTACGGGACGAGCAGTACTTC

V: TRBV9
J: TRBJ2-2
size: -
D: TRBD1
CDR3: CASSVAPMTGANTGELFF
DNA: TGTGCCAGCAGCGTAGCTCCAATGACAGGGGCGAACACCGGGGAGCTGTTTTTT

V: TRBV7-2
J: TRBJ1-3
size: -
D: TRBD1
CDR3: CASSSEQGAMGNTIYF
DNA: TGTGCCAGCAGCTCCGAACAGGGGGCGATGGGAAACACCATATATTTT

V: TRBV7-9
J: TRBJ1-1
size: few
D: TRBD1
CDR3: CASSLDRGTEAFF
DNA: TGTGCCAGCAGCTTAGACAGGGGGACTGAAGCTTTCTTT

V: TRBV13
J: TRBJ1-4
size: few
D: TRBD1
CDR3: CASSFRQGLDEKLFF
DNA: TGTGCCAGCAGCTTCCGACAGGGACTAGATGAAAAACTGTTTTTT

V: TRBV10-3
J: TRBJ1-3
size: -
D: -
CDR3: CAISESAGIGNTIYF
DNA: TGTGCCATCAGTGAGTCGGCCGGGATCGGAAACACCATATATTTT

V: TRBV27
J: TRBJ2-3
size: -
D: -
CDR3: CASSSTSWDTQYF
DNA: TGTGCCAGCAGTTCAACTAGCTGGGATACGCAGTATTTT

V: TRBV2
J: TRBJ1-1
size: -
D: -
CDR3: CASSELGGSTEAFF
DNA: TGTGCCAGCAGTGAATTGGGGGGGAGCACTGAAGCTTTCTTT

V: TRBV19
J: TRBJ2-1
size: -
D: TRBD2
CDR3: CASRGRPSPLTSGGDYNEQFF
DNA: TGTGCCAGTAGGGGCCGCCCCTCGCCTCTTACTAGCGGGGGGGACTACAATGAGCAGTTCTTC

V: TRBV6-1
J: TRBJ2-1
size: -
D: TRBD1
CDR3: CASSEGDRGYNEQFF
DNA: TGTGCCAGCAGTGAAGGGGACAGGGGTTACAATGAGCAGTTCTTC